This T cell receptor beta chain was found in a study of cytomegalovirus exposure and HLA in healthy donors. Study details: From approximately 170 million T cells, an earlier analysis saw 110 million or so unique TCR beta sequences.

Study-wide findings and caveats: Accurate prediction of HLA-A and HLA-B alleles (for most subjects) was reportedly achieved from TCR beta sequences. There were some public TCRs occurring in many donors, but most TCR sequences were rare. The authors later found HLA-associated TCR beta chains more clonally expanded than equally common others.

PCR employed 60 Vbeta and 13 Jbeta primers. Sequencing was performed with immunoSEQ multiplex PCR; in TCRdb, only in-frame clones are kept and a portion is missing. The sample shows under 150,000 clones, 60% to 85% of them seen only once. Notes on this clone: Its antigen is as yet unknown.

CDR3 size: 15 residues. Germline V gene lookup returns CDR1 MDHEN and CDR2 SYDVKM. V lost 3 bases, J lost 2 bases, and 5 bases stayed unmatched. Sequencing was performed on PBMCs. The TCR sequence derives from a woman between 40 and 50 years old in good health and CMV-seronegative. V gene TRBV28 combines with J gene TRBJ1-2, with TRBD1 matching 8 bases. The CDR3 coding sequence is TGTGCCAGCAGTTTTCCAGGGGGCCTGAACTATGGCTACACCTTC. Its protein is CASSFPGGLNYGYTF.